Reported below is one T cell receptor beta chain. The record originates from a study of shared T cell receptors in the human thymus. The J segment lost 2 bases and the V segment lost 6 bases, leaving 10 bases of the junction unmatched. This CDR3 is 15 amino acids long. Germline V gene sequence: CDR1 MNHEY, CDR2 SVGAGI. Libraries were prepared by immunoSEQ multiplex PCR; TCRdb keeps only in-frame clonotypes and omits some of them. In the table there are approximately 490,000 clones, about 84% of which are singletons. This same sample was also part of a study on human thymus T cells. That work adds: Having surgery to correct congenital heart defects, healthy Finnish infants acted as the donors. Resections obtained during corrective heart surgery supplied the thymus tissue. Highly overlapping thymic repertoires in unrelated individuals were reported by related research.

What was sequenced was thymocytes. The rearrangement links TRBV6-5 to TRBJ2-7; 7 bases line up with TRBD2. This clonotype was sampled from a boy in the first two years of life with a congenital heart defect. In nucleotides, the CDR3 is TGTGCCAGCAGGGGCTCTAGCGGAGGGGCCTACGAGCAGTACTTC. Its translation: CASRGSSGGAYEQYF.